A selection of T cell receptor beta chains follows, all from one sample in a study of blood T cell repertoires in COVID-19. The method was immunoSEQ multiplex PCR; TCRdb's version includes in-frame clones alone and lacks a portion of them. The table includes 130,000 or so clones, approximately 85% detected once. Sequenced input: peripheral blood. The source of these receptors is a human donor in a cohort sampled during active COVID-19. CDR3s include the opening cysteine and the closing phenylalanine or tryptophan. D genes are given only for firm matches. For some rows the clone size is stated as once, few or many, or as a class when expanded; others skip it.

>TRBV21-1|TRBJ1-4|NA|NA
TGTGCCAGCGGGGCGACCCCAGGGTTTCATGAAAAACTGTTTTTT
CASGATPGFHEKLFF
>TRBV3-1/TRBV3-2|TRBJ2-7|NA|NA
TGTGCCAGCAGCCAAGTCTCGTTTTCCTACGAGCAGTACTTC
CASSQVSFSYEQYF
>TRBV19|TRBJ2-6|NA|NA
TGTGCCAGTAGTCCCCGCTCTGGGGCCAACGTCCTGACTTTC
CASSPRSGANVLTF
>TRBV3-1/TRBV3-2|TRBJ1-1|NA|NA
TGTGCCAGCAGCCGGAACGGAGCAGATGAAGCTTTCTTT
CASSRNGADEAFF
>TRBV7-6|TRBJ1-3|NA|NA
TGTGCCAGCAGCTTAGCGGCCGCTGGAAACACCATATATTTT
CASSLAAAGNTIYF
>TRBV7-8|TRBJ2-1|NA|NA
TGTGCCAGCAGCGCCCAACACGGGGCGTCCCGCGGGGATGAGCAGTTCTTC
CASSAQHGASRGDEQFF
>TRBV6-5|TRBJ1-4|NA|TRBD1
TGTGCCAGCAGTTACTCGACAGGGGGTAATGAAAAACTGTTTTTT
CASSYSTGGNEKLFF
>TRBV5-5|TRBJ2-7|NA|TRBD2
TGTGCCAGCAACCGAATTAGCGGGGGACCTTACGAGCAGTACTTC
CASNRISGGPYEQYF
>TRBV2|TRBJ2-2|NA|NA
TGTGCCAGCAGTTCCCGGAGAGGGCCGGTGGGCGGGGAGCTGTTTTTT
CASSSRRGPVGGELFF
>TRBV10-1|TRBJ2-2|few|TRBD1
TGCGCCAGCAGTCCGGGACAGGGGGCAGGCGGGGAGCTGTTTTTT
CASSPGQGAGGELFF
>TRBV18|TRBJ1-1|NA|TRBD1
TGTGCCAGCTCACCCCGGGACAGAGACACTGAAGCTTTCTTT
CASSPRDRDTEAFF